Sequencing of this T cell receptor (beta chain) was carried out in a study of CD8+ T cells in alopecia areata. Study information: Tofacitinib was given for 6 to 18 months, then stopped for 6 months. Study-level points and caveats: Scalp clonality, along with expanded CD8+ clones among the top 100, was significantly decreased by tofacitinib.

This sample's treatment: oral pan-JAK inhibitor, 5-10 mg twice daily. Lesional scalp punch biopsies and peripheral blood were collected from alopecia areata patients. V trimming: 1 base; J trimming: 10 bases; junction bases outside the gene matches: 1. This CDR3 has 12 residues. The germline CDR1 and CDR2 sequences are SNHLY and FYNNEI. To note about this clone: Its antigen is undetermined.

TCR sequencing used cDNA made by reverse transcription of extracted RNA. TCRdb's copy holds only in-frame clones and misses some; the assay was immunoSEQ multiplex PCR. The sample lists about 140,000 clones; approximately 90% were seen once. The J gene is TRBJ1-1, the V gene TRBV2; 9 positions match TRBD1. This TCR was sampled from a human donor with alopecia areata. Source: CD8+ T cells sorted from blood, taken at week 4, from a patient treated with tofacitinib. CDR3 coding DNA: TGTGCCAGCAGTGAAGGGGACAGGGCAGCTTTCTTT. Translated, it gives CASSEGDRAAFF.